This TCR beta chain was captured in a study of blood T cells in healthy people across ages. Across the study: Using template switching, researchers captured about one barcoded beta molecule for each two T cells. Findings and caveats of the study: It was held that diversity estimates obtained from one million T cells represented underestimates.

The length of the CDR3 is 16 residues. With 0 bases clipped from V and 3 bases from J, the junction kept 3 bases outside the gene matches. Germline lookup yields CDR1 LGHDT and CDR2 YNNKEL (reference sequence). To note about this clonotype: Its antigen is not identified.

Alongside a J-beta primer mix, a sample-barcoded 5' primer served in a second PCR lasting about 6 to 11 cycles. Via MiXCR, TCRdb re-called the 5' RACE reads, giving one row per CDR3 protein. The sample lists over 550,000 distinct CDR3 sequences, about 30% occurring once. The sample consisted of blood. The source is a woman older than 75 in good health. V gene TRBV3-1 combines with J gene TRBJ2-3; 10 bases fit TRBD2. This CDR3 reads CASSQELAGRTDTQYF. The DNA for the CDR3 is TGTGCCAGCAGCCAAGAACTAGCGGGACGTACAGATACGCAGTATTTT.